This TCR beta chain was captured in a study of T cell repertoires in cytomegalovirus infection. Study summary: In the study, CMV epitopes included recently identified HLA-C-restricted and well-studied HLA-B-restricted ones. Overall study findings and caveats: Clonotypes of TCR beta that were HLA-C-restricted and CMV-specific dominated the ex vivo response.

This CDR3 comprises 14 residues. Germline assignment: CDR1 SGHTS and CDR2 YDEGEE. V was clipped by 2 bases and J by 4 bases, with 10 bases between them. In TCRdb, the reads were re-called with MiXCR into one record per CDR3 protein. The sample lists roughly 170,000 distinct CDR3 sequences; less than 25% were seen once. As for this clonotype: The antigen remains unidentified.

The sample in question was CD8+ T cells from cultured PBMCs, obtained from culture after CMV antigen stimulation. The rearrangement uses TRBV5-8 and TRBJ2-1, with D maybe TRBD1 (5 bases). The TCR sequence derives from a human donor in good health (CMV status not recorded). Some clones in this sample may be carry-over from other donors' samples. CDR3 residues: CASSFQGPYNEQFF. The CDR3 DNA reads TGTGCCAGCAGCTTCCAGGGTCCTTACAATGAGCAGTTCTTC.